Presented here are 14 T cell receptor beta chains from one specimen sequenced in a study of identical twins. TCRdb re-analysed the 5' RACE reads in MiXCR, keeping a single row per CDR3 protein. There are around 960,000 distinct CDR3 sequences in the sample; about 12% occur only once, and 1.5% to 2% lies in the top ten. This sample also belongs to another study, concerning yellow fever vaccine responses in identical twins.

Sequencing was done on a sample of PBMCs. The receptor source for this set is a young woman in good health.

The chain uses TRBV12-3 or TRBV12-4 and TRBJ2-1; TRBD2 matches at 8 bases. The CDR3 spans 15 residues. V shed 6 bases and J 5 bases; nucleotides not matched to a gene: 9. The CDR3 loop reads CASRLWGLGDNEQFF. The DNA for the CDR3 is TGTGCCAGCAGATTATGGGGACTAGGGGACAATGAGCAGTTCTTC.

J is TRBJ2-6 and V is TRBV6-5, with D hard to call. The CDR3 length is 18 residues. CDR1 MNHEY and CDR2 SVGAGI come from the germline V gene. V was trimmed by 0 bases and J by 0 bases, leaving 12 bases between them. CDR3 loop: CASSYSSSGFSGANVLTF. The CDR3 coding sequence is TGTGCCAGCAGTTACTCGAGTTCTGGCTTCTCTGGGGCCAACGTCCTGACTTTC.

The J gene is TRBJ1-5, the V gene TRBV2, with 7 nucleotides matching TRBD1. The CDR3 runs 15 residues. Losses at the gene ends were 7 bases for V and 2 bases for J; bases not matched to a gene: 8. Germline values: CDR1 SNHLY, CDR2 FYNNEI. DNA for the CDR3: TGTGCCAGCAAGACAGGGTCTATAGGCAATCAGCCCCAGCATTTT. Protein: CASKTGSIGNQPQHF.

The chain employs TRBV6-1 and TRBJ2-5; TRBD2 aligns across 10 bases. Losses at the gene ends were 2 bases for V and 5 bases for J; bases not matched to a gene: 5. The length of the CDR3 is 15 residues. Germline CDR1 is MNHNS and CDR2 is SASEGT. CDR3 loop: CASSEQGLALETQYF. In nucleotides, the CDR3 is TGTGCCAGCAGTGAACAGGGACTAGCGCTGGAGACCCAGTACTTC.

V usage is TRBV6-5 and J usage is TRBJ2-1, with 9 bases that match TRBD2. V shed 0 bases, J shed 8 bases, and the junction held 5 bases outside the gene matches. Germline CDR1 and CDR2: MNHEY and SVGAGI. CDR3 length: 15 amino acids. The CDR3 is CASSYSGGGADEQFF. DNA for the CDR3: TGTGCCAGCAGTTACTCTGGCGGGGGGGCCGATGAGCAGTTCTTC.

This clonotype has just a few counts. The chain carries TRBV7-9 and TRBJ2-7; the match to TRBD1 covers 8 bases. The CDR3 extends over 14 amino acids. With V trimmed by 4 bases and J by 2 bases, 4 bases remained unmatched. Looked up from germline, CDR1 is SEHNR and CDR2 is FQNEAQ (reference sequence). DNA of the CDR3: TGTGCCAGCAGCTCCTCGGACAGGGCCTACGAGCAGTACTTC. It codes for CASSSSDRAYEQYF. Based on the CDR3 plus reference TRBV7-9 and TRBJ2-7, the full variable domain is DTGVSQNPRHKITKRGQNVTFRCDPISEHNRLYWYRQTLGQGPEFLTYFQNEAQLEKSRLLSDRFSAERPKGSFSTLEIQRTEQGDSAMYLCASSSSDRAYEQYFGPGTRLTVT.

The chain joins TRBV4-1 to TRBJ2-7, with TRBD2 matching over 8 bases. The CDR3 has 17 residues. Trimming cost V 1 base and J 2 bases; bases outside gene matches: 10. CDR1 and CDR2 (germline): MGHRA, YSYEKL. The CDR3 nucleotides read TGCGCCAGCAGCCAAGCCCTTTCTAGCGGGCTTACCTACGAGCAGTACTTC. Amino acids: CASSQALSSGLTYEQYF.

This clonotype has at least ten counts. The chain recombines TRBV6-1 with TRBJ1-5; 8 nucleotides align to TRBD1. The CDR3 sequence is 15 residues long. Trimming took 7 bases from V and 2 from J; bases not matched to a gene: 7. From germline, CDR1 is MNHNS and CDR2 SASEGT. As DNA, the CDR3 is TGTGCCAGCAATGGACAGGGATCGGGCAATCAGCCCCAGCATTTT. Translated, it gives CASNGQGSGNQPQHF.

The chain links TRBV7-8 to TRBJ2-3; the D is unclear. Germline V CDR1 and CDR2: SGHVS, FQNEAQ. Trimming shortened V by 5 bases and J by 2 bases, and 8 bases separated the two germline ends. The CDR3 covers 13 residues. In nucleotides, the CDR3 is TGTGCCAGCAGCCCCGAGAACACAGATACGCAGTATTTT. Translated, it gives CASSPENTDTQYF. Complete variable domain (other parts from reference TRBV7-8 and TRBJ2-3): GAGVSQSPRYKVAKRGQDVALRCDPISGHVSLFWYQQALGQGPEFLTYFQNEAQLDKSGLPSDRFFAERPEGSVSTLKIQRTQQEDSAVYLCASSPENTDTQYFGPGTRLTVL.

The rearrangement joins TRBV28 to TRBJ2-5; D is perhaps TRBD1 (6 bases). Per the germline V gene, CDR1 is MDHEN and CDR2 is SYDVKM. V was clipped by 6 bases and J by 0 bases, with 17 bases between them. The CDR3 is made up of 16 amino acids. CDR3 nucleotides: TGTGCCAGCAGCCAGAGCCTCCGGGACAACCAAGAGACCCAGTACTTC. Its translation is CASSQSLRDNQETQYF.

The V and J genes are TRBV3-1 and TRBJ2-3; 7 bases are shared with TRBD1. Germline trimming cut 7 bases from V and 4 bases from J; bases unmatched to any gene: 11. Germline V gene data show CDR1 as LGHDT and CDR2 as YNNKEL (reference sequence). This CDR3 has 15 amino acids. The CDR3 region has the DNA TGTGCCAGCACCTCCCTTTCAGGGGGACCAGATACGCAGTATTTT. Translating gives CASTSLSGGPDTQYF.

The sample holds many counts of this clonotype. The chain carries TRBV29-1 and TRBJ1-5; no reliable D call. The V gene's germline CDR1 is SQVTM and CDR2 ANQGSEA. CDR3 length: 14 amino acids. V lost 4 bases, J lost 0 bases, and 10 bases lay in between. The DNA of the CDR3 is TGCAGCGTTGTGGTCAGTGATAGCAATCAGCCCCAGCATTTT. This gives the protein CSVVVSDSNQPQHF.

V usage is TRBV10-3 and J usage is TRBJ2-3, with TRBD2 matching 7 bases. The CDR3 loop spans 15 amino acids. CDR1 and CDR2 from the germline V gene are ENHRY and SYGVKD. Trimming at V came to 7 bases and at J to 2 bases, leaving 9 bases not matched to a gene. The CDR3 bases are TGTGCCATCACTCAGGGCGGGGGAGCCACAGATACGCAGTATTTT. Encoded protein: CAITQGGGATDTQYF.

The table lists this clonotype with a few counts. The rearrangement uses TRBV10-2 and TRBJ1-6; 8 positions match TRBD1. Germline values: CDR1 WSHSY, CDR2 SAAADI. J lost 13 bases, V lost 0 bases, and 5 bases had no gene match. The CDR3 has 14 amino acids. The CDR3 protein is CASSESRTGSPLHF. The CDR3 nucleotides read TGCGCCAGCAGTGAGTCCCGGACAGGGAGCCCCCTCCACTTT.